This T cell receptor beta chain came from a study of cytomegalovirus exposure and HLA in healthy donors. The overall study: Inside one of the first data releases sat about 85 million unique TCRs taken from HLA-typed donors.

Germline V gives CDR1 LNHNV, CDR2 YYDKDF (reference sequence). This CDR3 has 15 amino acids. Trimming took off 4 bases at V and 3 bases at J, with 12 bases between the two ends. This clone has just a few counts. Its antigen is unknown. Overall study findings and caveats: Among immune exposure information, only CMV serostatus was available.

Vbeta (60) and Jbeta (13) primers were used in the PCR. Using immunoSEQ multiplex PCR, the repertoire was profiled, and TCRdb retains in-frame clones only, with some absent. The sample lists around 90,000 clones, 64% occurring once. The gene calls are TRBV15 and TRBJ2-2; a possible D gene is TRBD2 (5 bases). The sample consisted of PBMCs. The receptor was derived from a human donor in good health. The CDR3 loop reads CATSMSLVDTGELFF. Here the CDR3 DNA reads TGTGCCACCAGCATGTCACTAGTTGACACCGGGGAGCTGTTTTTT. The full variable domain, completed using reference TRBV15 and TRBJ2-2, is DAMVIQNPRYQVTQFGKPVTLSCSQTLNHNVMYWYQQKSSQAPKLLFHYYDKDFNNEADTPDNFQSRRPNTSFCFLDIRSPGLGDTAMYLCATSMSLVDTGELFFGEGSRLTVL.